The present TCR beta chain was sequenced within a study of cytomegalovirus exposure and HLA in healthy donors. Study details: Around 83% of 350 to 400 genotyped donors fell in the Caucasian-associated ancestry cluster. Findings and limits, study-wide: In a later analysis, parvovirus B19, influenza, CMV and Epstein-Barr virus appeared linked to several top co-occurrence clusters.

The PCR employed 60 Vbeta primers together with 13 Jbeta primers. The method was immunoSEQ multiplex PCR; TCRdb's version includes in-frame clones alone and lacks a portion of them. The profile shows 120,000 or so clones, approximately 75% of them singletons. The length of the CDR3 is 14 residues. The V end lost 0 bases, the J end lost 7 bases, and 12 bases lay between the germline ends. Germline CDR1 SGHTA, CDR2 FQGNSA. Concerning this clone itself: Its antigen is not identified.

Sample: PBMCs. The clonotype was recovered from a man aged 50 to 59 in good health and CMV-seropositive. The chain employs TRBV7-2 and TRBJ1-2; tentative D call: TRBD1 (6 bases). DNA of the CDR3: TGTGCCAGCAGCTTAGCTCCAGGGGCCGGTGGCTACACCTTC. Its protein is CASSLAPGAGGYTF.